This T cell receptor (beta chain) came from a study of blood T cell repertoires in COVID-19. TCRdb's copy holds only in-frame clones and misses some; the assay was immunoSEQ multiplex PCR. The sample consists of fewer than 400,000 clones, approximately 88% of them appearing once. The germline V gene encodes CDR1 MGHRA and CDR2 YSYEKL. J gave up 4 bases and V 0 bases, and 17 bases lay outside the gene matches. The CDR3 has 19 residues. Recruitment covered about two dozen US areas and drew participants whose ages spanned roughly 18 to 95 years. Cohorts were assigned according to the clinical history that participants reported.

Material for sequencing was PBMCs or T cells enriched from blood (not recorded which). This chain uses TRBV4-1 with TRBJ1-1; 7 bases line up with TRBD1. The receptor was isolated from a man under 40 who had recovered from COVID-19. This CDR3 reads CASSQERGQTGRGGTEAFF. Here the CDR3 DNA reads TGCGCCAGCAGCCAAGAGAGGGGACAGACGGGCCGAGGGGGCACTGAAGCTTTCTTT.